This passage covers 27 T cell receptor beta chains from one sample sequenced in a study of regulatory T cells in long-lasting Graves disease. Building of the TCR beta libraries involved iRepertoire HTBI primers and Arm-PCR of CDR3 regions. TCRdb independently ran MiXCR on the multiplex PCR reads; one entry per CDR3 protein. The table shows over 500,000 distinct CDR3 sequences, with about 16% occurring only once. Sample time point: newly diagnosed GD, antithyroid drugs for less than 3 months. Scientists built the TCR library using RNA that was extracted from PBMCs. These same data were also listed under a study on T cells in Graves' hyperthyroidism and ophthalmopathy.

Sequenced material: peripheral blood mononuclear cells (PBMCs), taken at new diagnosis, from a patient treated with antithyroid drugs. All receptors come from a man younger than 30 with Graves disease.

This clonotype showed up just a few times. V usage is TRBV6-1 and J usage is TRBJ2-1; maybe TRBD2 (5 bases). The CDR3 has 15 residues. V gave up 4 bases and J gave up 2 bases, with 12 bases separating them. CDR1 is MNHNS and CDR2 is SASEGT in the germline V gene. CDR3 nucleotides: TGTGCCAGCAGTGTTACCGGAGGTACCTACAATGAGCAGTTCTTC. It yields the protein CASSVTGGTYNEQFF.

This clonotype showed up just a few times. The chain joins TRBV7-6 to TRBJ2-3; no definite D call. The CDR3 covers 13 residues. Per the germline V gene, CDR1 is SGHVS and CDR2 is FNYEAQ. The V and J ends lost 2 bases and 4 bases respectively, with 7 bases between them. The CDR3 loop is CASSLKWADTQYF. DNA for the CDR3: TGTGCCAGCAGCTTAAAGTGGGCAGATACGCAGTATTTT.

The V and J genes are TRBV27 and TRBJ2-6; TRBD2 is a possible D gene (5 bases). Trimming cost V 5 bases and J 0 bases, with 11 bases left between them. The length of the CDR3 is 16 residues. Germline CDR1 MNHEY, CDR2 SMNVEV (reference sequence). In DNA, the CDR3 is TGTGCCAGCAGTCCCCGGGGTTACTCTGGGGCCAACGTCCTGACTTTC. Translated: CASSPRGYSGANVLTF.

This clonotype came up many times. J is TRBJ1-5 and V is TRBV7-3; the D is unclear. The CDR3 totals 13 residues. V lost 5 bases, J lost 4 bases, and 9 bases lay in between. Germline V gives CDR1 SGHTA, CDR2 FQGTGA. The CDR3 DNA reads TGTGCCAGCAGCGTGGATGGAAATCAGCCCCAGCATTTT. Its protein is CASSVDGNQPQHF.

This rearrangement joins TRBV27 to TRBJ2-1; 13 bases align to TRBD2. Germline V gene data show CDR1 as MNHEY and CDR2 as SMNVEV (reference sequence). CDR3 length equals 16 residues. V trimming: 2 bases; J trimming: 6 bases; junction bases outside the gene matches: 4. CDR3 bases: TGTGCCAGCAGTTTAATCGGGACTAGCGGGATCAATGAGCAGTTCTTC. Encoded protein: CASSLIGTSGINEQFF.

This clonotype was recorded at least ten times. V and J are TRBV6-1 and TRBJ2-1, with 12 bases aligning to TRBD2. There are 15 residues in the CDR3. Germline V gene sequence: CDR1 MNHNS, CDR2 SASEGT. V was clipped by 6 bases and J by 5 bases; unmatched bases: 5. CDR3 nucleotides: TGTGCCAGCAGCGCTAGCGGGAGGGTCCACAATGAGCAGTTCTTC. Residues: CASSASGRVHNEQFF.

This clonotype was seen a few times. The chain links TRBV4-1 to TRBJ1-5; D is uncertain. Germline loops: CDR1 MGHRA, CDR2 YSYEKL. Trimming shortened V by 0 bases and J by 6 bases, and 12 bases separated the two germline ends. This CDR3 has 15 residues. The CDR3 protein is CASSQDRGTAQPQHF. The CDR3 DNA reads TGCGCCAGCAGCCAAGACCGCGGAACCGCTCAGCCCCAGCATTTT.

The chain joins TRBV30 to TRBJ1-1, with 8 bases aligning to TRBD1. Looked up from germline, CDR1 is GTSNPN and CDR2 is SVGIG (reference sequence). This CDR3 is built from 13 residues. The junction had 8 bases not matched to a gene; V was cut back by 0 bases and J by 11 bases. The CDR3 region is CAWSVQDRARAFF. CDR3 in DNA: TGTGCCTGGAGTGTACAGGACAGGGCCCGGGCTTTCTTT.

This clonotype was detected only once. This may be a read error: a much more frequent sequence differs by one nucleotide. The chain is built from TRBV3-1 and TRBJ2-4, with D unclear. This CDR3 has 13 residues. Germline loops: CDR1 LGHDT, CDR2 YNNKEL (reference sequence). In DNA form, the CDR3 reads TGTGCCACCAGCCATCACACGGAAAACATTCAGTACTTC. It specifies CATSHHTENIQYF.

This clonotype has at least ten counts. The chain uses TRBV18 and TRBJ2-1, with 13 bases fitting TRBD2. Germline V lookup: CDR1 KGHSH, CDR2 LQKENI. The trim removed 10 bases at V and 10 bases at J, leaving 7 bases unmatched. The CDR3 runs to 13 residues. This CDR3 is CANSGLAGSEQFF. CDR3 in DNA: TGTGCCAACTCGGGACTAGCGGGGTCGGAGCAGTTCTTC.

About this clonotype itself: Sequence at one end of the junction differs from germline and may be a read error. The V call is TRBV7-7, the J call TRBJ2-2, with 7 bases lining up with TRBD1. Germline CDR1 SSHAT, CDR2 FNYEAQ (reference sequence). The CDR3 consists of 13 residues. For the CDR3, the DNA is TGTGCTAGCAGCTTAGACAGGGCCGGGGAGCTGTTTTTT. Translating gives CASSLDRAGELFF. The full variable domain, in which reference TRBV7-7 and TRBJ2-2 provide the parts outside the CDR3, is GAGVSQSPRYKVTKRGQDVTLRCDPISSHATLYWYQQALGQGPEFLTYFNYEAQPDKSGLPSDRFSAERPEGSISTLTIQRTEQRDSAMYRCASSLDRAGELFFGEGSRLTVL.

Ten or more counts support this clonotype. Here the CDR3 reads CASSSWGSSTNEQFF. As DNA, the CDR3 is TGTGCCAGCAGCTCTTGGGGTTCAAGCACCAATGAGCAGTTCTTC. V is TRBV11-3 and J is TRBJ2-1; D remains unclear. Germline-derived CDR1 and CDR2 are SGHNT and YENEEA. Between the trimmed V and J ends, which lost 4 bases and 6 bases, there was a span of 16 bases. The length of the CDR3 is 15 residues.

The genes are TRBV3-1 and TRBJ2-7, with TRBD2 matching over 12 bases. J gave up 3 bases and V 1 base, and 7 bases lay outside the gene matches. The CDR3 runs to 17 residues. The germline gives CDR1 LGHDT, CDR2 YNNKEL (reference sequence). DNA of the CDR3: TGTGCCAGCAGCCAAGTTCCTGGACTAGCGGGATTCTACGAGCAGTACTTC. This encodes CASSQVPGLAGFYEQYF.

There are many counts of this clonotype. The chain links TRBV7-2 to TRBJ2-5, with 7 bases aligning to TRBD2. The length of the CDR3 is 14 residues. From germline, CDR1 is SGHTA and CDR2 FQGNSA. J gave up 5 bases and V 5 bases, and 8 bases lay outside the gene matches. CDR3 in DNA: TGTGCCAGCAGCCCCCGGACTAGAGAGGAGACCCAGTACTTC. This translates into CASSPRTREETQYF.

This clonotype was recorded at least ten times. The chain uses TRBV28 and TRBJ1-5; 11 positions agree with TRBD1. J gave up 0 bases and V 5 bases, and 6 bases lay outside the gene matches. CDR1 is MDHEN and CDR2 is SYDVKM in the germline V gene. The CDR3 runs to 17 residues. CDR3 loop: CASSRDRGMGSNQPQHF. The DNA of the CDR3 is TGTGCCAGCAGTCGGGACAGGGGGATGGGTAGCAATCAGCCCCAGCATTTT. Together with reference TRBV28 and TRBJ1-5, the CDR3 gives the full variable domain: DVKVTQSSRYLVKRTGEKVFLECVQDMDHENMFWYRQDPGLGLRLIYFSYDVKMKEKGDIPEGYSVSREKKERFSLILESASTNQTSMYLCASSRDRGMGSNQPQHFGDGTRLSIL.

The genes are TRBV6-9 and TRBJ1-2; no firm D call. Germline values: CDR1 MNHGY, CDR2 SVAAGI. This CDR3 comprises 14 residues. The germline V and J ends were trimmed by 3 bases and 2 bases, with 10 bases remaining between them. The CDR3 nucleotides are TGTGCCAGCAGTTACTCAGACATGAACTATGGCTACACCTTC. Translation: CASSYSDMNYGYTF.

This clonotype was seen repeatedly, ten times or more. The chain is built from TRBV2 and TRBJ2-7, with TRBD2 as a possible D gene (6 bases). CDR1 is SNHLY, CDR2 FYNNEI, per germline. This CDR3 is 13 amino acids long. The V gene lost 7 bases and the J gene lost 2 bases, with 12 bases spanning the gap. Here the CDR3 reads CASNLGLPYEQYF. The CDR3 DNA follows: TGTGCCAGCAATCTGGGACTTCCCTACGAGCAGTACTTC.

This clonotype was picked up many times. This chain uses TRBV5-1 with TRBJ2-7; perhaps TRBD2 as D (5 bases). Trimming removed 4 bases at V and 2 bases at J, with 10 bases between. The length of the CDR3 is 13 residues. Germline V gene data show CDR1 as SGHRS and CDR2 as YFSETQ. CDR3 in DNA: TGCGCCAGCAGCAAAGGACTGGCCTACGAGCAGTACTTC. Translated, it gives CASSKGLAYEQYF.

The V and J genes are TRBV12-3 or TRBV12-4 and TRBJ1-2; D uncertain. The CDR3 runs to 12 residues. With 6 bases removed from V and 6 bases from J, the gap between germline ends came to 11 bases. DNA of the CDR3: TGTGCCAGCAGAGGGCCGGGGAATGGCTACACCTTC. Translation: CASRGPGNGYTF.

This chain joins TRBV9 and TRBJ2-5, with D perhaps TRBD2 (6 bases). In germline, CDR1 is SGDLS, CDR2 YYNGEE. With 5 bases removed from V and 5 bases from J, the gap between germline ends came to 16 bases. The length of the CDR3 is 14 residues. CDR3 in DNA: TGTGCCAGCAGTGTTCCGGGGGTGGGGGAGACCCAGTACTTC. Its protein is CASSVPGVGETQYF.

V gene TRBV29-1 combines with J gene TRBJ2-1; D is unresolved. Trimming removed 5 bases at V and 3 bases at J, with 11 bases between. Germline V gene data show CDR1 as SQVTM and CDR2 as ANQGSEA. The CDR3 consists of 13 residues. In DNA form, the CDR3 reads TGCAGCGTTCCGTTTCCCAGCTACAATGAGCAGTTCTTC. Translating gives CSVPFPSYNEQFF.

This clonotype was detected ten times or more. The rearrangement uses TRBV30 and TRBJ1-4; no reliable D call. The CDR3 totals 13 residues. CDR1 is GTSNPN and CDR2 is SVGIG in the germline V gene (reference sequence). V was trimmed by 2 bases and J by 0 bases, leaving 4 bases between them. The DNA for the CDR3 is TGTGCCTGGAGTCCTACAACTAATGAAAAACTGTTTTTT. Translating it yields CAWSPTTNEKLFF.

This clonotype was seen repeatedly, ten times or more. The chain links TRBV11-2 to TRBJ2-3; TRBD1 aligns across 8 bases. The V gene end was trimmed by 7 bases and the J gene end by 5 bases; junction bases not matched to a gene: 8. This CDR3 is built from 14 residues. Germline lookup yields CDR1 SGHAT and CDR2 FQNNGV. The CDR3 sequence: CASIEDRGEDTQYF. For the CDR3, the DNA is TGTGCCAGCATTGAAGACAGGGGAGAAGATACGCAGTATTTT.

This clonotype was picked up a small number of times. The chain recombines TRBV14 with TRBJ1-6; perhaps TRBD1 as D (5 bases). From germline, CDR1 is SGHDN and CDR2 FVKESK. This CDR3 has 15 amino acids. Trimming cost V 1 base and J 2 bases, with 6 bases left between them. The CDR3 spells CASSQGGPYNSPLHF. Written as DNA, the CDR3 is TGTGCCAGCAGCCAAGGGGGCCCCTATAATTCACCCCTCCACTTT.

A few counts support this clonotype. V is TRBV19 and J is TRBJ2-1; D perhaps matches TRBD2 (5 bases). CDR3 length: 16 amino acids. The V gene lost 7 bases and the J gene lost 4 bases, with 20 bases spanning the gap. Germline V lookup: CDR1 LNHDA, CDR2 SQIVND (reference sequence). Here the CDR3 reads CASMPRQGSGYNEQFF. CDR3 coding DNA: TGTGCCAGTATGCCCAGGCAAGGATCGGGATACAATGAGCAGTTCTTC.

This clonotype was detected only a few times. The chain links TRBV10-2 to TRBJ1-1; tentatively, D is TRBD1 (5 bases). The V end lost 4 bases, the J end lost 4 bases, and 16 bases lay between the germline ends. The CDR3 is 15 residues long. Germline assignment: CDR1 WSHSY and CDR2 SAAADI. The CDR3 protein is CASSVGPRGSTEAFF. CDR3 coding DNA: TGCGCCAGCAGTGTGGGGCCCCGGGGTAGCACTGAAGCTTTCTTT.

This clonotype was recorded at least ten times. This chain joins TRBV11-3 and TRBJ2-1, with D perhaps TRBD2 (5 bases). Germline lookup yields CDR1 SGHNT and CDR2 YENEEA. Trimming removed 3 bases from V and 8 bases from J, with 14 bases in between. This CDR3 comprises 14 residues. CDR3 loop: CASSFSRASDEQFF. CDR3 sequence (DNA): TGTGCCAGCAGCTTTTCGAGGGCGAGCGATGAGCAGTTCTTC.